The present entry profiles one TCR beta chain with its context. This CDR3 region has 14 residues. The germline CDR1 and CDR2 sequences are SQVTM and ANQGSEA. J was trimmed by 2 bases and V by 4 bases; bases with no gene match: 4. These data originate in a study of shared clonotypes between healthy human individuals. The table came from immunoSEQ multiplex PCR; TCRdb's copy has only in-frame clones and leaves some out. Of under 2,500,000 clones in the sample, nearly 97% were seen once. Input material: naive CD4+ T cells sorted from blood. Subset noted: CD45RA+ positively selected. This chain joins TRBV29-1 and TRBJ2-5, with 10 bases fitting TRBD2. The TCR was taken from a man aged 18 to 35 in good health. CDR3 region: CSVVVAGGQETQYF. The DNA of the CDR3 is TGCAGCGTTGTGGTAGCGGGGGGACAAGAGACCCAGTACTTC.